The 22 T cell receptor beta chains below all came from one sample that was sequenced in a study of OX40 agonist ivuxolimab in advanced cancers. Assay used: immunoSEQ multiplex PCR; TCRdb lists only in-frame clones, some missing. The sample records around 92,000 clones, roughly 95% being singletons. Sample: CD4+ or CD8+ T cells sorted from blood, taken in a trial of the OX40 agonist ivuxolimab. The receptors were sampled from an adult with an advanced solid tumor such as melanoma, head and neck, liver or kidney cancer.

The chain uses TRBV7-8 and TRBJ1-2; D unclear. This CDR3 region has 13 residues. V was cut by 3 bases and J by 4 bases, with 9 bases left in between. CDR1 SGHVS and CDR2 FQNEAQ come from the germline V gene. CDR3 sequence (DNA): TGTGCCAGCAGCTTCCACGAGCCCTATGGCTACACCTTC. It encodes CASSFHEPYGYTF. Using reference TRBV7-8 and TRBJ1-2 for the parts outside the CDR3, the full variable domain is GAGVSQSPRYKVAKRGQDVALRCDPISGHVSLFWYQQALGQGPEFLTYFQNEAQLDKSGLPSDRFFAERPEGSVSTLKIQRTQQEDSAVYLCASSFHEPYGYTFGSGTRLTVV.

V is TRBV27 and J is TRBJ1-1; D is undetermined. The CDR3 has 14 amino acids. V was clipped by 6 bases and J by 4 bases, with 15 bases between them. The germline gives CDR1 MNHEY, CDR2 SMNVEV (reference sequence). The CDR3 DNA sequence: TGTGCCAGCAGCCCCCTAACGGATACCACTGAAGCTTTCTTT. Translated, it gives CASSPLTDTTEAFF.

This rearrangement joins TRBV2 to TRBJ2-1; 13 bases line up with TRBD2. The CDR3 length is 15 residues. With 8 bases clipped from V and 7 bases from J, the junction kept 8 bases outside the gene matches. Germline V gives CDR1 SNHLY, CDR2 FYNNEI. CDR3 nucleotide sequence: TGTGCCAGCGTTTCCGGGACTAGCGGGGATAATGAGCAGTTCTTC. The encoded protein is CASVSGTSGDNEQFF.

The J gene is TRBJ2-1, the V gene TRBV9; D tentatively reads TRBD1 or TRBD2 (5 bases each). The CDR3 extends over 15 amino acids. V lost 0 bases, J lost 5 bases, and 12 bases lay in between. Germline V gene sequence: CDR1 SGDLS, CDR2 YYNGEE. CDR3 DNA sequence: TGTGCCAGCAGCGTAGCACCGGTGGGGGACAATGAGCAGTTCTTC. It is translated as CASSVAPVGDNEQFF.

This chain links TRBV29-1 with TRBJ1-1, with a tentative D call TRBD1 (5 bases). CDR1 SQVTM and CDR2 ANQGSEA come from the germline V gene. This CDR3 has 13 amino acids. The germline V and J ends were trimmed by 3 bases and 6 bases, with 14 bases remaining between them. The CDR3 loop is CSVEVSLGAEAFF. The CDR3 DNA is TGCAGCGTTGAGGTCTCCCTAGGGGCTGAAGCTTTCTTT.

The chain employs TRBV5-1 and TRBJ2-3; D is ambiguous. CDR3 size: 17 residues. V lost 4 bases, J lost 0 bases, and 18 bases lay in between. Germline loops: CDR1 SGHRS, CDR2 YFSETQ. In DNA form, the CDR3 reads TGCGCCAGCAGCCCCACGTGGGGAATTGCTAGCACAGATACGCAGTATTTT. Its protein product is CASSPTWGIASTDTQYF.

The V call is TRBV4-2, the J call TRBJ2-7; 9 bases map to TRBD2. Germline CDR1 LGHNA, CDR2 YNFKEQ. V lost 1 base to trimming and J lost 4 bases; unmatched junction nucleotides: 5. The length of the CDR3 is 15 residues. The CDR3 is CASSQVTSGTYEQYF. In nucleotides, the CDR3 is TGTGCCAGCAGCCAAGTGACTAGCGGAACTTACGAGCAGTACTTC.

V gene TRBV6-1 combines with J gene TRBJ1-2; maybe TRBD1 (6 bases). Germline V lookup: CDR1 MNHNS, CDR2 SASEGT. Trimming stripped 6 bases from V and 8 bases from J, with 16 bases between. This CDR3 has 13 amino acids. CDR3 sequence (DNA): TGTGCCAGCAGCCCTACTACAGGGATCGGCTACACCTTC. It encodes CASSPTTGIGYTF.

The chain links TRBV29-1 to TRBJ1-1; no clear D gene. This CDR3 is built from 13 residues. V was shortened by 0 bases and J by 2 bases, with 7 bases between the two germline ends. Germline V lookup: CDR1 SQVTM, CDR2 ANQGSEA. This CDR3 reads CSVEDPSNTEAFF. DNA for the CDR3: TGCAGCGTTGAAGATCCCAGTAACACTGAAGCTTTCTTT.

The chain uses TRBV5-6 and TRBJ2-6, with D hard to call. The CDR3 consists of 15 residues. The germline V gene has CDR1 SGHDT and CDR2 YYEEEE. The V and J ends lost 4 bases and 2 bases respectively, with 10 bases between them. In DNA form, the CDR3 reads TGTGCCAGCAGCCCCCTGAACCCTGGGGCCAACGTCCTGACTTTC. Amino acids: CASSPLNPGANVLTF.

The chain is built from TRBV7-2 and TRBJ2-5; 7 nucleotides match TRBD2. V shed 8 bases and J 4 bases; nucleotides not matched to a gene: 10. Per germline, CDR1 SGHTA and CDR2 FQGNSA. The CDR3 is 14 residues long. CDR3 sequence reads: CASSPGRGIETQYF. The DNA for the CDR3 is TGTGCCAGCTCTCCCGGGCGGGGGATAGAGACCCAGTACTTC.

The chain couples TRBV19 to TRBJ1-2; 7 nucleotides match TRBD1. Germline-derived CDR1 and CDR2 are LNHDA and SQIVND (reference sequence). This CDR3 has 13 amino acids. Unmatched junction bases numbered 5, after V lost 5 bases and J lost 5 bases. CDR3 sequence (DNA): TGTGCCAGTAGTGTTACAGGGGCTTATGGCTACACCTTC. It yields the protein CASSVTGAYGYTF.

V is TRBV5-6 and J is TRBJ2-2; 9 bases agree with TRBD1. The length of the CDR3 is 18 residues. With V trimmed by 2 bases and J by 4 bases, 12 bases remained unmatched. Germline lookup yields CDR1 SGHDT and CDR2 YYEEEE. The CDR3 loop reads CASSFSPTGTGFTGELFF. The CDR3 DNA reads TGTGCCAGCAGCTTTAGCCCGACCGGGACAGGGTTCACCGGGGAGCTGTTTTTT.

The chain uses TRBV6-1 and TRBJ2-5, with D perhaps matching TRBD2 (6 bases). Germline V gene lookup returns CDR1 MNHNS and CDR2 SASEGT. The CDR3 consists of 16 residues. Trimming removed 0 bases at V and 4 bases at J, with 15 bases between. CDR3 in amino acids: CASSEAAGQGGETQYF. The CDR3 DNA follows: TGTGCCAGCAGTGAAGCGGCGGGGCAGGGTGGAGAGACCCAGTACTTC.

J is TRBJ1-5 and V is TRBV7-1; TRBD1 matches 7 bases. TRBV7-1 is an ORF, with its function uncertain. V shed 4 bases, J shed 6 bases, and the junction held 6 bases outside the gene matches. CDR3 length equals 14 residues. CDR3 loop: CASSFDREAQPQHF. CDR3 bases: TGTGCCAGCAGCTTCGACAGGGAGGCTCAGCCCCAGCATTTT.

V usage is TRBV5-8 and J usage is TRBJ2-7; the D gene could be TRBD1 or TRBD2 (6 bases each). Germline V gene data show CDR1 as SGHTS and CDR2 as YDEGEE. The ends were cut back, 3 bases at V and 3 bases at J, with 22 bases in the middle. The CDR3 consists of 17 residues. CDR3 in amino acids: CASSSNIGGRLNYEQYF. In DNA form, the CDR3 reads TGTGCCAGCAGCTCAAACATCGGGGGCAGGTTGAACTACGAGCAGTACTTC.

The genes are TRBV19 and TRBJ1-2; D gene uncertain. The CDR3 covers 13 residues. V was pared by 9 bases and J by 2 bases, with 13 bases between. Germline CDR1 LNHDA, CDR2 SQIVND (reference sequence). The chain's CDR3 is CASNVGLNYGYTF. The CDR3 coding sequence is TGTGCCAGCAACGTGGGGTTAAACTATGGCTACACCTTC.

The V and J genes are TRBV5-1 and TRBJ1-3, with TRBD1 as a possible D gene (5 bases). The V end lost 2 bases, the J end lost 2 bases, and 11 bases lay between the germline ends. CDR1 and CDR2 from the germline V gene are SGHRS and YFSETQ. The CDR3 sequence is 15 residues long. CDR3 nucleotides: TGCGCCAGCAGCTTAGGGACTCTCACTGGAAACACCATATATTTT. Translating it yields CASSLGTLTGNTIYF.

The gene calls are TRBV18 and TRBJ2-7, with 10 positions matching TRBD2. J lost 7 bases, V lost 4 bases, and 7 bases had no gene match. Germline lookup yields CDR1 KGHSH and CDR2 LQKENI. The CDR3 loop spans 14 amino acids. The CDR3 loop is CASSQAGGPGEQYF. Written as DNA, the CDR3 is TGTGCCAGCTCACAAGCGGGAGGGCCAGGGGAGCAGTACTTC.

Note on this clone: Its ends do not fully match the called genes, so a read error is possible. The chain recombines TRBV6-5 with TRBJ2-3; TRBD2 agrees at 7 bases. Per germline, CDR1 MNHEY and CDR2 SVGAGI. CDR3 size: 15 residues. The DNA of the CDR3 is TGTGCCAGCACCCCGGGGGTAGCGGGCACGGATACGCAGTATTTT. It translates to CASTPGVAGTDTQYF.

CDR3 DNA sequence: TGTGCCAGCAGTTACGAGATTGGTGAGACCCAGTACTTC. It translates to CASSYEIGETQYF. The rearrangement links TRBV6-6 to TRBJ2-5; D ambiguous. Germline loops: CDR1 MNHNY, CDR2 SVGAGI (reference sequence). V lost 2 bases and J lost 5, with 9 bases in between. The CDR3 spans 13 residues.

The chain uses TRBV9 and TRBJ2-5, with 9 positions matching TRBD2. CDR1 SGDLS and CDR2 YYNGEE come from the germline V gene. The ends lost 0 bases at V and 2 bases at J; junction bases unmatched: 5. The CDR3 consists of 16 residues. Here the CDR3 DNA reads TGTGCCAGCAGCGTAGGCGTAGCGGGGGTGCAAGAGACCCAGTACTTC. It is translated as CASSVGVAGVQETQYF.